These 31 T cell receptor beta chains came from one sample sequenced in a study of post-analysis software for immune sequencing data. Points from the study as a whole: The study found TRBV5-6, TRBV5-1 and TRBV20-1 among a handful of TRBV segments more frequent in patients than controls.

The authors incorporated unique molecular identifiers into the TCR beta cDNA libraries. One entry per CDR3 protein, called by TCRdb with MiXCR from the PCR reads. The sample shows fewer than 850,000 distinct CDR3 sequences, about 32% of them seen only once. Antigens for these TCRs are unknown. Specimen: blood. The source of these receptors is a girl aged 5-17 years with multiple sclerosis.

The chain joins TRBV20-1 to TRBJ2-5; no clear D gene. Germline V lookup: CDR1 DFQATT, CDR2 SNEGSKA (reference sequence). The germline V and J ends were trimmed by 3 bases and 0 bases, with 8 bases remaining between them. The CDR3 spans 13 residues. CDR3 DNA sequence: TGCAGTGCTAGGTGGGCGTACCAAGAGACCCAGTACTTC. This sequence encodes CSARWAYQETQYF.

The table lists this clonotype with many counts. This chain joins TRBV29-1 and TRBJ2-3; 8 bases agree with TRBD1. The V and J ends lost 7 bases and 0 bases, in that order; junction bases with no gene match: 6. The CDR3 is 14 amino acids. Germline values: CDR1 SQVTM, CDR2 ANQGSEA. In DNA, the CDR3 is TGCAGCGGCACAGGGGGGCCTAGCACAGATACGCAGTATTTT. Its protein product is CSGTGGPSTDTQYF.

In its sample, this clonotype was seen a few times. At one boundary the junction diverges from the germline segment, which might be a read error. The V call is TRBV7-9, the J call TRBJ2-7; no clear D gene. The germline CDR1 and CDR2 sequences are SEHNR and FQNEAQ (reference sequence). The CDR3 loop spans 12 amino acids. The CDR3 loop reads CASSSDGYGQYF. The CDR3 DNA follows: TGTGCCAGCAGCTCGGACGGGTACGGGCAGTACTTC.

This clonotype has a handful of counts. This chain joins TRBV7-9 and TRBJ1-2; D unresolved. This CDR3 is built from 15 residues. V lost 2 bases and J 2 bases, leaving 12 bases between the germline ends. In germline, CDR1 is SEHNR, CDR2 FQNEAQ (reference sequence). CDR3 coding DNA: TGTGCCAGCAGCTTAACGGGCGGTCCGAACTATGGCTACACCTTC. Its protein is CASSLTGGPNYGYTF.

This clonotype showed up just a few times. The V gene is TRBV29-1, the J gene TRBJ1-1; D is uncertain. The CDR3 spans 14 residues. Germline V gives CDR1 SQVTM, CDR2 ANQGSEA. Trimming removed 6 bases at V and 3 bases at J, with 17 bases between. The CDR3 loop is CSVLAKVSDTEAFF. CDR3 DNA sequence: TGCAGCGTCCTGGCTAAGGTATCGGACACTGAAGCTTTCTTT.

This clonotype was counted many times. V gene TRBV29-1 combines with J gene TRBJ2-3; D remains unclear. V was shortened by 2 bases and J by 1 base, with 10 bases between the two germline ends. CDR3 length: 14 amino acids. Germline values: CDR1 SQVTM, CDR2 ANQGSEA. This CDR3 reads CSVERELGTDTQYF. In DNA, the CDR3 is TGCAGCGTTGAAAGGGAACTTGGCACAGATACGCAGTATTTT.

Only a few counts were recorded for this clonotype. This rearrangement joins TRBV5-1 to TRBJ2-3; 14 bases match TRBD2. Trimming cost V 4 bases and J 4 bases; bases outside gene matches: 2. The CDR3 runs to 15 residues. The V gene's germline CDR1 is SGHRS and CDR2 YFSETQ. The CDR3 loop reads CASSKGLAGADTQYF. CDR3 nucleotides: TGCGCCAGCAGCAAGGGACTAGCGGGAGCAGATACGCAGTATTTT. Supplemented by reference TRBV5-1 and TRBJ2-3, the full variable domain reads KAGVTQTPRYLIKTRGQQVTLSCSPISGHRSVSWYQQTPGQGLQFLFEYFSETQRNKGNFPGRFSGRQFSNSRSEMNVSTLELGDSALYLCASSKGLAGADTQYFGPGTRLTVL.

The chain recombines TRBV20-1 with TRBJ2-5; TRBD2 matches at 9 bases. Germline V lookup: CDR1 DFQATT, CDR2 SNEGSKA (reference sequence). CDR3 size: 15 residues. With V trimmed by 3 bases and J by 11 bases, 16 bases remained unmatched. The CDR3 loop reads CSASLLAGSPGEQYF. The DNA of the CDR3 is TGCAGTGCTAGTCTCCTAGCGGGATCGCCGGGTGAGCAGTACTTC.

In nucleotides, the CDR3 is TGCAGCGTTTCCGCGATTTACTCCTACAATGAGCAGTTCTTC. This gives the protein CSVSAIYSYNEQFF. The chain recombines TRBV29-1 with TRBJ2-1, with no clear D. Germline CDR1 reads SQVTM; CDR2 reads ANQGSEA. Trimming shortened V by 5 bases and J by 0 bases, and 11 bases separated the two germline ends. The CDR3 contains 14 residues.

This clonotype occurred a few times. The CDR3 nucleotides read TGTGCCAGCAGCTTAGAGCGGGGGCCGCAAGAGACCCAGTACTTC. Translating gives CASSLERGPQETQYF. The chain uses TRBV14 and TRBJ2-5; 8 nucleotides match TRBD2. This CDR3 region has 15 residues. Trimming cost V 5 bases and J 2 bases; bases outside gene matches: 7. The V gene's germline CDR1 is SGHDN and CDR2 FVKESK. Full variable domain (rest looked up from reference TRBV14 and TRBJ2-5): EAGVTQFPSHSVIEKGQTVTLRCDPISGHDNLYWYRRVMGKEIKFLLHFVKESKQDESGMPNNRFLAERTGGTYSTLKVQPAELEDSGVYFCASSLERGPQETQYFGPGTRLLVL.

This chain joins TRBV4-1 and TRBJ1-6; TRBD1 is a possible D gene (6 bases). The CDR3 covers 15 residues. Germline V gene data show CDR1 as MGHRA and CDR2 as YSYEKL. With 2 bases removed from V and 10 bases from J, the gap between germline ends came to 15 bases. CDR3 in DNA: TGCGCCAGCAGCCAACAGGGGCAGGTACACTCACCCCTCCACTTT. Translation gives CASSQQGQVHSPLHF.

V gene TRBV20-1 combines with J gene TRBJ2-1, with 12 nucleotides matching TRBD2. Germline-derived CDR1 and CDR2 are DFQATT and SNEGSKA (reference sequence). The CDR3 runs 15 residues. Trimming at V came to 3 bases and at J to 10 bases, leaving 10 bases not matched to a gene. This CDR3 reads CSASPPSGRAWEQFF. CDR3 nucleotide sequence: TGCAGTGCTAGCCCGCCTAGCGGGAGGGCTTGGGAGCAGTTCTTC.

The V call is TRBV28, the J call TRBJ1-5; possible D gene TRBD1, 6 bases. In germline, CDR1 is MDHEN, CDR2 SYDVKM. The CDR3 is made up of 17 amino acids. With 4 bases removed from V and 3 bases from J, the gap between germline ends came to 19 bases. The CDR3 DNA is TGTGCCAGCAGTTCCCCCCAGGGGCTTATAAACAATCAGCCCCAGCATTTT. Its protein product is CASSSPQGLINNQPQHF.

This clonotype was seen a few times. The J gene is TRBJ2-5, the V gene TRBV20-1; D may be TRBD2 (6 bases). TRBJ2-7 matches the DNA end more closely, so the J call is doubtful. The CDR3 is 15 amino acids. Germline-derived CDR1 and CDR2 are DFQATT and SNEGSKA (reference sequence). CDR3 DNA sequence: TGCAGTGCTAGAGACGGTCGGGAGATGAGGCGCGAGCAGTACTTC. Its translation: CSARDGREMRREQYF.

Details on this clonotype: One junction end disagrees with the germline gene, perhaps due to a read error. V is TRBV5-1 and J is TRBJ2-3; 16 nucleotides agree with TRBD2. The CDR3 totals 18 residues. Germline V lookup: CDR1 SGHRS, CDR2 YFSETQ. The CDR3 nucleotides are TGCGCCAACAGCTCGGGACTAGCGGGAGGGCCCAGGGCAGATACGCAGTATTTT. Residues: CANSSGLAGGPRADTQYF.

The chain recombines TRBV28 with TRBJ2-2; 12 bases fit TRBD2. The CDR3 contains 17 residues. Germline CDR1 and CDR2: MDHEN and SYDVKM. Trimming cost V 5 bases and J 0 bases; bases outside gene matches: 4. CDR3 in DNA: TGTGCCAGCAGTCCGAGGACTAGCGGGACGAACACCGGGGAGCTGTTTTTT. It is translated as CASSPRTSGTNTGELFF.

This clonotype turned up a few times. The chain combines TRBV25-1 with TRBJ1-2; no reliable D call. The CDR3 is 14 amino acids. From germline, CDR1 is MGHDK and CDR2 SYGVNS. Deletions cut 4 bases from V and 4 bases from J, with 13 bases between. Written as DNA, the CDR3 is TGTGCCAGCAGTGTCGGCGAGTCCTCCTATGGCTACACCTTC. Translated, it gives CASSVGESSYGYTF.

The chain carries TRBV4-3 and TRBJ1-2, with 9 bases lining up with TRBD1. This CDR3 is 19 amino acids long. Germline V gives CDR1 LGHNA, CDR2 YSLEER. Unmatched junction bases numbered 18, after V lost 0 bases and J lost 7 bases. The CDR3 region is CASSQDPNPNFQTGGGYTF. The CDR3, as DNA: TGCGCCAGCAGCCAAGACCCAAACCCAAACTTCCAGACAGGGGGTGGCTACACCTTC.

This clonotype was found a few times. The CDR3 spells CSVAMLKETQYF. The CDR3 DNA sequence: TGCAGCGTTGCTATGCTTAAAGAGACCCAGTACTTC. The genes are TRBV29-1 and TRBJ2-5; no clear D gene. Germline assignment: CDR1 SQVTM and CDR2 ANQGSEA. The length of the CDR3 is 12 residues. V was cut by 4 bases and J by 3 bases, with 9 bases left in between. The full variable domain, its missing parts supplied by reference TRBV29-1 and TRBJ2-5, is SAVISQKPSRDICQRGTSLTIQCQVDSQVTMMFWYRQQPGQSLTLIATANQGSEATYESGFVIDKFPISRPNLTFSTLTVSNMSPEDSSIYLCSVAMLKETQYFGPGTRLLVL.

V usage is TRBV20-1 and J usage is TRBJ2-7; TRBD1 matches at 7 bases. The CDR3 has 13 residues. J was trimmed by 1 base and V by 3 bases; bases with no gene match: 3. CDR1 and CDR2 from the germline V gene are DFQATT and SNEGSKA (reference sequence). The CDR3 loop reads CSARDRTSYEQYF. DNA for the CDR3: TGCAGTGCTAGGGACAGGACTTCCTACGAGCAGTACTTC.

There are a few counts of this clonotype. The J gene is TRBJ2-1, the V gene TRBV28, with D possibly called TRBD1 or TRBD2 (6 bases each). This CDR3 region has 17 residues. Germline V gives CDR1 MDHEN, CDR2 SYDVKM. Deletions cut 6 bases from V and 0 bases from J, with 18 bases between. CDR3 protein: CASRPEGGSLSYNEQFF. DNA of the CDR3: TGTGCCAGCAGGCCAGAGGGGGGTAGCCTCTCCTACAATGAGCAGTTCTTC. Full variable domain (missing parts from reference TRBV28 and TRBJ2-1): DVKVTQSSRYLVKRTGEKVFLECVQDMDHENMFWYRQDPGLGLRLIYFSYDVKMKEKGDIPEGYSVSREKKERFSLILESASTNQTSMYLCASRPEGGSLSYNEQFFGPGTRLTVL.

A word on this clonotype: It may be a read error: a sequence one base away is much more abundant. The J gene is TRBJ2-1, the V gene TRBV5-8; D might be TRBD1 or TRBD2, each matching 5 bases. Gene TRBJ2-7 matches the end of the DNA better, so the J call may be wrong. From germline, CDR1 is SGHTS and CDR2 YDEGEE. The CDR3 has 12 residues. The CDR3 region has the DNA TGTGCCAGCAGCCGGGGCCGCAATGAGCAGTACTTC. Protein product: CASSRGRNEQYF.

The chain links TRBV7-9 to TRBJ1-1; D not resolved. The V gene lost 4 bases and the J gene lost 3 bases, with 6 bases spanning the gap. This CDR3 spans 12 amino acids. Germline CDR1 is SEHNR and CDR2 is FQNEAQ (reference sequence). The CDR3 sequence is CASSSHYTEAFF. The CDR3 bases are TGTGCCAGCAGCTCGCATTACACTGAAGCTTTCTTT.

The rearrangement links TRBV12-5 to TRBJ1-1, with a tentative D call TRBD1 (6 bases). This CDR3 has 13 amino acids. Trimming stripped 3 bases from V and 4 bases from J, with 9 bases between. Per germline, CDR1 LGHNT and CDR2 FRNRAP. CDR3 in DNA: TGTGCTAGTGGTTTTGGGGGGCCCACTGAAGCTTTCTTT. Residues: CASGFGGPTEAFF.

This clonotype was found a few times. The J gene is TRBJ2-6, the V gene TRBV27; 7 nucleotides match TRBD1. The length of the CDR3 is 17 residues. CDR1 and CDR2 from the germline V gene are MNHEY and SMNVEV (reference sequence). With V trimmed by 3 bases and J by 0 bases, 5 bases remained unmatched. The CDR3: CASSFVRGSSGANVLTF. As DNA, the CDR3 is TGTGCCAGCAGTTTCGTCAGGGGGAGCTCTGGGGCCAACGTCCTGACTTTC.

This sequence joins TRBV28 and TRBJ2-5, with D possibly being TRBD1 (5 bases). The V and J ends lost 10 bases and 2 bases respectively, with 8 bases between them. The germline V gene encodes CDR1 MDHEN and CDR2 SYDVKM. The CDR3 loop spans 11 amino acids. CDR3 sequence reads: CATDRQETQYF. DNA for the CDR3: TGTGCCACTGACAGACAAGAGACCCAGTACTTC.

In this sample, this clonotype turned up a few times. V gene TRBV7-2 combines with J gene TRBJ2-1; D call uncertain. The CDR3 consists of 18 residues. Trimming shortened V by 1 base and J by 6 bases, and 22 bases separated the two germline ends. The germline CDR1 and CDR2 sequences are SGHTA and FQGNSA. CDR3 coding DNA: TGTGCCAGCAGCTTAGGGCCTTATGACCAGAGATCTCGCAATGAGCAGTTCTTC. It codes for CASSLGPYDQRSRNEQFF.

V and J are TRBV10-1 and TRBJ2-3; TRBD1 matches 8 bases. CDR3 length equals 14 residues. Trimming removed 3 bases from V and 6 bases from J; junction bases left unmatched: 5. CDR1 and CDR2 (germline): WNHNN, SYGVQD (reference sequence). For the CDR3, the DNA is TGCGCCAGCAGTGACAGGGGGCAGTCGGATACGCAGTATTTT. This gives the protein CASSDRGQSDTQYF.

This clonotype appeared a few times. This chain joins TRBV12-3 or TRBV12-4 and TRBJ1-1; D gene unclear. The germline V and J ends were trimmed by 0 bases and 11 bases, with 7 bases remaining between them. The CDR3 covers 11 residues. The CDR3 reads CASSLAGRAFF. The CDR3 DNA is TGTGCCAGCAGTTTAGCAGGTCGGGCTTTCTTT.

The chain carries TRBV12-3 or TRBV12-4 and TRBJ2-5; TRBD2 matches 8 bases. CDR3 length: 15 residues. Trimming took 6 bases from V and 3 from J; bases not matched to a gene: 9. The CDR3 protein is CASRHSAAGEETQYF. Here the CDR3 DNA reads TGTGCCAGCAGGCATTCGGCAGCGGGAGAAGAGACCCAGTACTTC.

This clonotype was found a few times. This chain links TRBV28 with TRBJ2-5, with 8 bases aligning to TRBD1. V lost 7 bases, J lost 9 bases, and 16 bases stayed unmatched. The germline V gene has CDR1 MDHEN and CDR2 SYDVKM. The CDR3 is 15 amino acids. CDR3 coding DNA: TGTGCCAGCAACCCGGGACAGGAGACGTCAGGGGCCCAGTACTTC. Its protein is CASNPGQETSGAQYF.